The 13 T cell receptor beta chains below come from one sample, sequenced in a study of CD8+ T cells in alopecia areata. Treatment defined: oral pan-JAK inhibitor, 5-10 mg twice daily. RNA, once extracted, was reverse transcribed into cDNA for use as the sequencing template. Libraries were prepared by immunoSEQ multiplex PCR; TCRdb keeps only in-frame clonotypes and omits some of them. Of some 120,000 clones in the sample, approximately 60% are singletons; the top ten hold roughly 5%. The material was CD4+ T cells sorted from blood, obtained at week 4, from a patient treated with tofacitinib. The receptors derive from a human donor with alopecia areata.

CDR3 in amino acids: CASSLLPSSRETQYF. DNA for the CDR3: TGCGCCAGCAGCTTGCTGCCATCCTCTCGGGAGACCCAGTACTTC. The chain recombines TRBV5-1 with TRBJ2-5; no firm D call. With 1 base removed from V and 5 bases from J, the gap between germline ends came to 15 bases. The germline CDR1 and CDR2 sequences are SGHRS and YFSETQ. This CDR3 has 15 residues.

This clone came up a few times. The CDR3 loop is CASSASYSRNEQFF. The CDR3 DNA sequence: TGTGCCAGCAGCGCGAGCTATTCCCGCAATGAGCAGTTCTTC. The chain is built from TRBV28 and TRBJ2-1; D not certain. Germline V CDR1 and CDR2: MDHEN, SYDVKM. The CDR3 has 14 amino acids. V was shortened by 6 bases and J by 6 bases, with 15 bases between the two germline ends.

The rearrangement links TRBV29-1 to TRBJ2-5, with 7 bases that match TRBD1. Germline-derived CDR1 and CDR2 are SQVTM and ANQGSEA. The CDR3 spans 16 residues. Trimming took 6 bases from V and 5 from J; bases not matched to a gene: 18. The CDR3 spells CSVAKGQAGLGETQYF. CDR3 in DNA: TGCAGCGTGGCTAAAGGACAGGCCGGTTTAGGGGAGACCCAGTACTTC.

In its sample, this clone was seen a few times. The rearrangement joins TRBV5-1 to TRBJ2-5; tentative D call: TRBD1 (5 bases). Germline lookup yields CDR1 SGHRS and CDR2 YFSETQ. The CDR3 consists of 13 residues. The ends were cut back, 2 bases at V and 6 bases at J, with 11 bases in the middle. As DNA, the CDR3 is TGCGCCAGCAGCTTCTCACCGGACAAGACCCAGTACTTC. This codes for CASSFSPDKTQYF.

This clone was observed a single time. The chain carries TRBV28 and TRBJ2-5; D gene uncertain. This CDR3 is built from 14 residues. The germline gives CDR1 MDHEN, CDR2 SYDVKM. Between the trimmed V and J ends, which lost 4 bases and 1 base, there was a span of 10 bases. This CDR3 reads CASSSIGAQETQYF. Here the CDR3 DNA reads TGTGCCAGCAGTTCAATCGGAGCCCAAGAGACCCAGTACTTC.

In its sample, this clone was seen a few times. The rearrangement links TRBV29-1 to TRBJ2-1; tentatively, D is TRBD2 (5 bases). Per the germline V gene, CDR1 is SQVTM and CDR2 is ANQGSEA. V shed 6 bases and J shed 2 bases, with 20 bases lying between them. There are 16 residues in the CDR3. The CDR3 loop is CSVQLDSFATYNEQFF. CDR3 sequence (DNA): TGCAGCGTACAACTAGACTCCTTCGCAACCTACAATGAGCAGTTCTTC.

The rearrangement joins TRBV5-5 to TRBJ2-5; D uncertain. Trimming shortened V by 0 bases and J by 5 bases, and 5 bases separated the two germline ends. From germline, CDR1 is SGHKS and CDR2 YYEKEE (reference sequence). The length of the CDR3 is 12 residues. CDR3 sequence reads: CASSLDRETQYF. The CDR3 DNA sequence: TGTGCCAGCAGCTTGGACCGTGAGACCCAGTACTTC.

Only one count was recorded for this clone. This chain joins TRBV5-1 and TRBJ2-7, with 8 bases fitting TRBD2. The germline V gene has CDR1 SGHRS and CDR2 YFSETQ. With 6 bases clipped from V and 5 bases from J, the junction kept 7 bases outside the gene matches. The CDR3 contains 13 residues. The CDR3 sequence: CASNQAGENEQYF. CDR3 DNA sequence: TGCGCCAGCAACCAAGCGGGAGAAAACGAGCAGTACTTC.

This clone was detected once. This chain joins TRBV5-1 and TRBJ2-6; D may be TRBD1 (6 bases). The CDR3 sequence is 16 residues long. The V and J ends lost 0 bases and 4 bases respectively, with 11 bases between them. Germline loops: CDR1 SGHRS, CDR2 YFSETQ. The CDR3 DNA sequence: TGCGCCAGCAGCTTGGCCAGGGGTGCCGGGGCCAACGTCCTGACTTTC. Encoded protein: CASSLARGAGANVLTF.

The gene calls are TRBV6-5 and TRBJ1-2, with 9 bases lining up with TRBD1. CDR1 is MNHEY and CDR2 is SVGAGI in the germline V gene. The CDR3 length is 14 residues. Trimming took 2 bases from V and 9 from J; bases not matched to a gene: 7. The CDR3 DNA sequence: TGTGCCAGCAGTTACGGGGACAGGGTGGCTAGCTACACCTTC. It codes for CASSYGDRVASYTF.

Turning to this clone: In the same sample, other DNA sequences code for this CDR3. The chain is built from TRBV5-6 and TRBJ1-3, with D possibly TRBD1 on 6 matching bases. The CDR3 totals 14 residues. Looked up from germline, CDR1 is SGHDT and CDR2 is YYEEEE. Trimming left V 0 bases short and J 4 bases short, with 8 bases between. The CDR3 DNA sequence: TGTGCCAGCAGCTTGGGACAGGACGGAAACACCATATATTTT. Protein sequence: CASSLGQDGNTIYF.

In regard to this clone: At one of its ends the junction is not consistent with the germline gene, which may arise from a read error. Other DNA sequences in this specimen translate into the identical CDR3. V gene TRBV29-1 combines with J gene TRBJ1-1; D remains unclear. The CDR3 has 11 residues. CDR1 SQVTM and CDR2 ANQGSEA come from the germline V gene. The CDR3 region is CSGAFDTEAFF. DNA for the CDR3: TGCAGCGGGGCTTTCGACACCGAAGCTTTCTTT.

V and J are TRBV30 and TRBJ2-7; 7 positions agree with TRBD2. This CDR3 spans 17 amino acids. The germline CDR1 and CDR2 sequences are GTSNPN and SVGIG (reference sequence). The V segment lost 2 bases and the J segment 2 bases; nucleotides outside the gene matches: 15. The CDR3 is CAWSHPRASGDTYEQYF. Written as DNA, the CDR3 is TGTGCCTGGAGTCATCCTCGGGCTAGCGGAGACACCTACGAGCAGTACTTC. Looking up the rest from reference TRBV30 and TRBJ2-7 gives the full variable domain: SQTIHQWPATLVQPVGSPLSLECTVEGTSNPNLYWYRQAAGRGLQLLFYSVGIGQISSEVPQNLSASRPQDRQFILSSKKLLLSDSGFYLCAWSHPRASGDTYEQYFGPGTRLTVT.